The 16 T cell receptor beta chains below all came from one sample that was sequenced in a study of blood T cell repertoires in COVID-19. Profiled with immunoSEQ multiplex PCR; TCRdb holds only in-frame clones, not every one. The table records fewer than 200,000 clones, roughly 87% of them present only once. The sample consisted of PBMCs or T cells enriched from blood (not recorded which). These receptors were obtained from a human donor with acute COVID-19. The donor label of this sample is uncertain.

The chain combines TRBV2 with TRBJ1-4; D call uncertain. The CDR3 contains 13 residues. Germline values: CDR1 SNHLY, CDR2 FYNNEI. Trimming cost V 4 bases and J 8 bases, with 11 bases left between them. CDR3 loop: CASSASVREKLFF. The CDR3 DNA follows: TGTGCCAGCAGTGCCAGCGTGCGGGAAAAACTGTTTTTT.

The chain has TRBV20-1 and TRBJ1-2; D unclear. The CDR3 is made up of 14 amino acids. CDR1 and CDR2 (germline): DFQATT, SNEGSKA (reference sequence). Between the trimmed V and J ends, which lost 3 bases and 8 bases, there was a span of 19 bases. CDR3 protein: CSASGLLSVGGYTF. CDR3 in DNA: TGCAGTGCTAGTGGCCTCCTCAGCGTTGGCGGCTACACCTTC.

This clone came up once. V gene TRBV24-1 combines with J gene TRBJ2-3; D unresolved. The CDR3 runs to 8 residues. The V end lost 8 bases, the J end lost 13 bases, and 6 bases lay between the germline ends. Germline lookup yields CDR1 KGHDR and CDR2 SFDVKD. The CDR3 loop reads CATTFEYF. The CDR3 DNA is TGTGCCACCACCTTTGAGTATTTT.

V gene TRBV6-5 combines with J gene TRBJ1-1; 9 bases align to TRBD1. Per the germline V gene, CDR1 is MNHEY and CDR2 is SVGAGI. This CDR3 is 13 amino acids long. Trimming removed 5 bases from V and 5 bases from J; junction bases left unmatched: 3. The CDR3 loop reads CASSTGGLTEAFF. CDR3 nucleotide sequence: TGTGCCAGCAGTACAGGGGGCTTGACTGAAGCTTTCTTT.

The chain is built from TRBV30 and TRBJ1-4; perhaps TRBD1 as D (5 bases). This CDR3 is 16 amino acids long. Per the germline V gene, CDR1 is GTSNPN and CDR2 is SVGIG (reference sequence). V was cut by 2 bases and J by 0 bases, with 13 bases left in between. The CDR3 DNA follows: TGTGCCTGGAGTAGGGGCTGGACCGCAACTAATGAAAAACTGTTTTTT. Protein sequence: CAWSRGWTATNEKLFF.

The V gene is TRBV4-2, the J gene TRBJ2-6; possibly TRBD1 for D (5 bases). The CDR3 has 20 amino acids. The germline gives CDR1 LGHNA, CDR2 YNFKEQ. V was clipped by 1 base and J by 5 bases, with 24 bases between them. The CDR3 protein is CASSQGQGRSTTTRANVLTF. The CDR3 nucleotides are TGTGCCAGCAGCCAAGGTCAGGGCCGCAGCACCACCACTAGGGCCAACGTCCTGACTTTC.

The rearrangement uses TRBV15 and TRBJ2-5; weak D call: TRBD1 (8 bases). V was trimmed by 5 bases and J by 2 bases, leaving 12 bases between them. The CDR3 consists of 14 residues. Looked up from germline, CDR1 is LNHNV and CDR2 is YYDKDF (reference sequence). The CDR3 sequence is CATSGGDRQETQYF. The DNA of the CDR3 is TGTGCCACCAGCGGGGGGGACAGGCAAGAGACCCAGTACTTC.

The V and J genes are TRBV6-5 and TRBJ1-2; 9 positions match TRBD1. Germline V lookup: CDR1 MNHEY, CDR2 SVGAGI. Germline trimming cut 6 bases from V and 4 bases from J; bases unmatched to any gene: 6. This CDR3 is 14 amino acids long. CDR3 protein: CASRTGGGGYGYTF. The CDR3 region has the DNA TGTGCCAGCAGAACAGGGGGCGGCGGCTATGGCTACACCTTC.

The gene calls are TRBV3-1 (or the pseudogene TRBV3-2) and TRBJ1-1; tentatively, D is TRBD1 (5 bases). Trimming left V 1 base short and J 6 bases short, with 12 bases between. From germline, CDR1 is LGHDT and CDR2 YNNKEL (reference sequence). The CDR3 has 14 amino acids. The CDR3: CASSQVPGVAEAFF. CDR3 nucleotides: TGTGCCAGCAGCCAAGTCCCGGGGGTGGCTGAAGCTTTCTTT.

The V call is TRBV7-9, the J call TRBJ2-7, with TRBD1 matching over 7 bases. V lost 5 bases to trimming and J lost 3 bases; unmatched junction nucleotides: 13. Germline values: CDR1 SEHNR, CDR2 FQNEAQ (reference sequence). This CDR3 has 16 residues. CDR3 sequence (DNA): TGTGCCAGCAGCCCAGCGGTCTGGACAGGCCGCTACGAGCAGTACTTC. Its translation: CASSPAVWTGRYEQYF.

The V call is TRBV6-4, the J call TRBJ2-1; no clear D gene. The CDR3 is 15 residues long. V dropped 6 bases and J dropped 0 bases, with 12 bases sitting between them. CDR1 is MRHNA and CDR2 is SNTAGT in the germline V gene. In DNA, the CDR3 is TGTGCCAGCAGACCCTTTCCCAGCTCCTACAATGAGCAGTTCTTC. This gives the protein CASRPFPSSYNEQFF.

This rearrangement joins TRBV25-1 to TRBJ1-6; no clear D. The germline CDR1 and CDR2 sequences are MGHDK and SYGVNS. This CDR3 comprises 13 residues. Trimming cost V 3 bases and J 14 bases, with 14 bases left between them. The DNA of the CDR3 is TGTGCCAGCAGTGACCGCGCCCCCACCACCCTCCACTTT. Protein sequence: CASSDRAPTTLHF.

Here the CDR3 reads CASSYPRDRAAEQYF. CDR3 bases: TGTGCCAGCAGCTACCCCCGGGACAGGGCAGCCGAGCAGTACTTC. This chain connects TRBV6-6 to TRBJ2-7, with 9 bases matching TRBD1. The V gene end was trimmed by 6 bases and the J gene end by 6 bases; junction bases not matched to a gene: 12. The germline V gene has CDR1 MNHNY and CDR2 SVGAGI (reference sequence). The CDR3 is 15 residues long.

The genes are TRBV28 and TRBJ1-1; D is uncertain. From germline, CDR1 is MDHEN and CDR2 SYDVKM. The V end was cut by 3 bases, the J end by 5 bases, with 7 bases between. This CDR3 spans 12 amino acids. The CDR3 nucleotides are TGTGCCAGCAGTTTTCAACGGACTGAAGCTTTCTTT. It codes for CASSFQRTEAFF.

The chain's CDR3 is CASRDRLRNTEAFF. CDR3 nucleotides: TGTGCCAGCAGAGATAGACTAAGGAACACTGAAGCTTTCTTT. The chain links TRBV6-5 to TRBJ1-1; no clear D gene. The CDR3 is 14 residues long. The germline V and J ends were trimmed by 6 bases and 1 base, with 12 bases remaining between them. CDR1 and CDR2 from the germline V gene are MNHEY and SVGAGI.

This clone appeared a single time. The CDR3 nucleotides read TGTGCCAGCAAGAGTTCGGACAGGGCCTACGAGCAGTACTTC. Translated, it gives CASKSSDRAYEQYF. J is TRBJ2-7 and V is TRBV3-1 (or the pseudogene TRBV3-2), with 8 bases lining up with TRBD1. Germline values: CDR1 LGHDT, CDR2 YNNKEL (reference sequence). This CDR3 spans 14 amino acids. V trimming: 7 bases; J trimming: 2 bases; junction bases outside the gene matches: 7.